This T cell receptor (beta chain) was found in a study of blood T cells in healthy people across ages. A second PCR of 7 to 11 cycles used a sample-barcoded 5' primer and a J-beta primer mix. Each CDR3 protein gets one entry after TCRdb re-called the 5' RACE reads with MiXCR. The data contain more than 800,000 distinct CDR3 sequences, more than 25% of them seen just once; the ten biggest clones take up 15% to 20%. This clonotype was detected ten times or more. Losses at the gene ends were 0 bases for V and 2 bases for J; bases not matched to a gene: 2. The V gene's germline CDR1 is MNHEY and CDR2 SVGAGI. This CDR3 comprises 15 residues.

Sequencing used blood. The TCR originated in a woman aged 80 or older in good health. The chain combines TRBV6-5 with TRBJ2-7; 9 bases align to TRBD1. The CDR3 loop reads CASSYSWTGAYEQYF. The CDR3 DNA sequence: TGTGCCAGCAGTTACTCATGGACAGGGGCCTACGAGCAGTACTTC.